Listed below are T cell receptor beta chains from one sample, sequenced in a study of PD-1 blockade in classical Hodgkin lymphoma. Assay: immunoSEQ multiplex PCR; the TCRdb copy retains only in-frame clones and omits some. Among over 15,000 clones listed, roughly 90% were seen once. The specimen was peripheral blood mononuclear cells (PBMCs), collected before the second cycle of nivolumab. These receptors came from a human donor with classical Hodgkin lymphoma. CDR3s leave out the opening cysteine and the closing phenylalanine or tryptophan. A clone size is listed for some rows: how often the clone was seen (once, few, many), or a class if it is expanded.

v_call	j_call	clone_size	cdr3_aa
TRBV9	TRBJ2-5	-	ASGGQGGPEETQY
TRBV4-2	TRBJ2-2	-	ASSPTGGVTGELF
TRBV6-1	TRBJ1-1	-	ASREQGLTEAF
TRBV7-8	TRBJ1-2	-	ASSLSGYGYT
TRBV7-9	TRBJ1-4	few	ASSSRTGINEKLF
TRBV7-2	TRBJ1-6	-	ASSLALMGRANVAPLH
TRBV12-5	TRBJ2-3	-	ASGPSTNTDTQY
TRBV5-1	TRBJ1-2	-	ASSLALGNYGYT
TRBV5-1	TRBJ1-1	-	ASSIWGTGNTEAF
TRBV10-3	TRBJ1-5	-	AISEFSNQPQH
TRBV7-8	TRBJ2-2	-	ASSLVGTDTGELF
TRBV7-9	TRBJ1-2	-	ASTLDGGAGYT
TRBV2	TRBJ1-1	-	ASSRGSPEAF
TRBV7-8	TRBJ1-4	-	ASSFDRGREKLF
TRBV4-3	TRBJ2-5	-	ASSLRLAAQETQY
TRBV7-9	TRBJ2-7	-	ASSLNDYEQY
TRBV20-1	TRBJ2-1	-	SAKPLNEQF
TRBV7-8	TRBJ2-1	-	ASSFSLPPYNEQF
TRBV9	TRBJ2-3	-	ASSPPSTDTQY
TRBV27	TRBJ1-1	-	ASSSRTDFMNTEAF
TRBV6-5	TRBJ2-1	-	ASRVAGDYNEQF
TRBV18	TRBJ2-6	-	ASSPQGRSGANVLT